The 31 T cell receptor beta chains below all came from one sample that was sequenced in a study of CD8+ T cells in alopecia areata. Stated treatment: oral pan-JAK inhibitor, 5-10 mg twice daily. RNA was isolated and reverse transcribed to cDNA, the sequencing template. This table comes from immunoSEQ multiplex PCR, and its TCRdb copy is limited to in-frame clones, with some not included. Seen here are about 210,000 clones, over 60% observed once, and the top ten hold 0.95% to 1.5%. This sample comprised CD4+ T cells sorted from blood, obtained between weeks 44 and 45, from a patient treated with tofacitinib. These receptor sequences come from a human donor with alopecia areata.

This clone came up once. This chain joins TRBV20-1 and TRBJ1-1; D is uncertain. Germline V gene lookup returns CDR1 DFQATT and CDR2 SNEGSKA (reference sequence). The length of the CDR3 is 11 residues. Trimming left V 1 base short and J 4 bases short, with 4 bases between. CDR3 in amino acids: CSARGSTEAFF. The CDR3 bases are TGCAGTGCTAGAGGCTCCACTGAAGCTTTCTTT.

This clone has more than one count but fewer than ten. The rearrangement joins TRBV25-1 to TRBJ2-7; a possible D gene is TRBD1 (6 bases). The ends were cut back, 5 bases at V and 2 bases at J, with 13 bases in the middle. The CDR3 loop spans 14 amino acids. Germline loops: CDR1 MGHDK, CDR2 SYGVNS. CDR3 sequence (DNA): TGTGCCAGCAGTTCCCGGACAGTTCCCTACGAGCAGTACTTC. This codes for CASSSRTVPYEQYF.

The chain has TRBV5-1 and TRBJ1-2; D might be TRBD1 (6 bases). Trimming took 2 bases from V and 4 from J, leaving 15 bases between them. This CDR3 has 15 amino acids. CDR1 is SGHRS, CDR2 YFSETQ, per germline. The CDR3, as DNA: TGCGCCAGCAGCTTAAACCAGGGGAGTCTCTATGGCTACACCTTC. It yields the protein CASSLNQGSLYGYTF.

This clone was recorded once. The CDR3 loop is CSVGRGNNQPQHF. CDR3 nucleotide sequence: TGCAGCGTTGGTAGAGGGAACAATCAGCCCCAGCATTTT. J is TRBJ1-5 and V is TRBV29-1; D gene ambiguous. Trimming removed 4 bases at V and 3 bases at J, with 10 bases between. There are 13 residues in the CDR3. Germline V gene lookup returns CDR1 SQVTM and CDR2 ANQGSEA.

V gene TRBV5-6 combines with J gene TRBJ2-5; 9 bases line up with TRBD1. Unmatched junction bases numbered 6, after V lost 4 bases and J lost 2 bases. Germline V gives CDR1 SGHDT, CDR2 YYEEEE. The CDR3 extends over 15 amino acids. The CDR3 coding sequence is TGTGCCAGCAGCCTGCGGACAGGGGTGCAAGAGACCCAGTACTTC. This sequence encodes CASSLRTGVQETQYF.

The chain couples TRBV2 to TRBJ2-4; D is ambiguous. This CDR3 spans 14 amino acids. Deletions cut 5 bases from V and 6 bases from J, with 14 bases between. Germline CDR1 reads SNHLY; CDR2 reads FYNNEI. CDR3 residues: CASSPAATTNIQYF. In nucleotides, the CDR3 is TGTGCCAGCAGTCCTGCAGCGACGACAAACATTCAGTACTTC.

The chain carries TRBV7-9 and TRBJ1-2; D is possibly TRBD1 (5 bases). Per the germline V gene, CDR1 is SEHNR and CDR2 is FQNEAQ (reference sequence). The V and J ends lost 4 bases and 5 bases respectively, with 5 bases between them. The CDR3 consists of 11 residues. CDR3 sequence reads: CASSSGYGYTF. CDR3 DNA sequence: TGTGCCAGCAGCTCAGGGTATGGCTACACCTTC.

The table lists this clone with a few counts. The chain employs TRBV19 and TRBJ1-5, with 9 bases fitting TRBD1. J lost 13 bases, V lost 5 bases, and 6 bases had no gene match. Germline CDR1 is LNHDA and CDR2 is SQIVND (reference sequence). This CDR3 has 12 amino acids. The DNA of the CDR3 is TGTGCCAGTAGTCCTCGGGACAGGGAACAGCATTTT. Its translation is CASSPRDREQHF.

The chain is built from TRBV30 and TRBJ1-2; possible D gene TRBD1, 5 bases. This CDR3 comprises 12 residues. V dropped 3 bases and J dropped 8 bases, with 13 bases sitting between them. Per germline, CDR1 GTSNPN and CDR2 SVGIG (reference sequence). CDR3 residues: CAWRLGVGGYTF. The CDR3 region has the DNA TGTGCCTGGAGGTTAGGGGTCGGGGGCTACACCTTC. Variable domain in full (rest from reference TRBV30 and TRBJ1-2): SQTIHQWPATLVQPVGSPLSLECTVEGTSNPNLYWYRQAAGRGLQLLFYSVGIGQISSEVPQNLSASRPQDRQFILSSKKLLLSDSGFYLCAWRLGVGGYTFGSGTRLTVV.

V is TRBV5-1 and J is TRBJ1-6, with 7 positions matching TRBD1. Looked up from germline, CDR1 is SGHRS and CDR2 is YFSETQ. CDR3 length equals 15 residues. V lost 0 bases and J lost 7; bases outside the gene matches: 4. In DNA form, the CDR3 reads TGCGCCAGCAGCTTGGAAGCACAGGGGAATTCACCCCTCCACTTT. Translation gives CASSLEAQGNSPLHF. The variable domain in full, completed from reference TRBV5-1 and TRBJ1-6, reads KAGVTQTPRYLIKTRGQQVTLSCSPISGHRSVSWYQQTPGQGLQFLFEYFSETQRNKGNFPGRFSGRQFSNSRSEMNVSTLELGDSALYLCASSLEAQGNSPLHFGNGTRLTVT.

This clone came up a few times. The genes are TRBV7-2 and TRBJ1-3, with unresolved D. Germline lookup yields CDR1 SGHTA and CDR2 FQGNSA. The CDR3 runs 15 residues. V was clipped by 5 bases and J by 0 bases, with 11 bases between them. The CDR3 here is CASSPRGYSGNTIYF. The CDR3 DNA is TGTGCCAGCAGCCCCCGGGGATACTCTGGAAACACCATATATTTT.

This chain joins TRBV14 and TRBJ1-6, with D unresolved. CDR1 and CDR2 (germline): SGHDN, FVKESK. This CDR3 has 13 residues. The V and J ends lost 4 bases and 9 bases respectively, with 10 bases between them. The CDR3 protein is CASSLSRGSPLHF. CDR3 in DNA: TGTGCCAGCAGCCTTTCCCGGGGTTCACCCCTCCACTTT. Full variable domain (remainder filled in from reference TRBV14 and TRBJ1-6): EAGVTQFPSHSVIEKGQTVTLRCDPISGHDNLYWYRRVMGKEIKFLLHFVKESKQDESGMPNNRFLAERTGGTYSTLKVQPAELEDSGVYFCASSLSRGSPLHFGNGTRLTVT.

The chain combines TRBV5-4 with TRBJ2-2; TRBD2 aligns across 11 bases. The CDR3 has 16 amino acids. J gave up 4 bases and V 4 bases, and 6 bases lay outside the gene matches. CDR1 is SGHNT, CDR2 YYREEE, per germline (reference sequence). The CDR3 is CASSKGLADITGELFF. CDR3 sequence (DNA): TGTGCCAGCAGCAAGGGACTAGCGGACATCACCGGGGAGCTGTTTTTT.

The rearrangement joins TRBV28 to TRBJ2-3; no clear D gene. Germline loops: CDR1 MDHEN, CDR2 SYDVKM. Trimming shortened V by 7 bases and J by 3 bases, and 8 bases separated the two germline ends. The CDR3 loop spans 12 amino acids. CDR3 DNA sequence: TGTGCCAGCAAAGTGGGGACAGATACGCAGTATTTT. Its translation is CASKVGTDTQYF.

CDR3 nucleotide sequence: TGCGCCAGCAGCCAAGATACGGATACCGAGCAGTACTTC. Translated, it gives CASSQDTDTEQYF. The chain joins TRBV4-3 to TRBJ2-7, with D uncertain. The V end was cut by 0 bases, the J end by 6 bases, with 9 bases between. This CDR3 comprises 13 residues. In germline, CDR1 is LGHNA, CDR2 YSLEER.

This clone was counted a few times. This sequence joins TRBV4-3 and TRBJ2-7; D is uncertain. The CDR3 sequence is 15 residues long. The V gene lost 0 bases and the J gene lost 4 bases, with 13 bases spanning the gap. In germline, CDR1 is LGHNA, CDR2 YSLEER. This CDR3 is CASSQDYREFYEQYF. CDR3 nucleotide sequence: TGCGCCAGCAGCCAAGATTACAGAGAGTTTTACGAGCAGTACTTC.

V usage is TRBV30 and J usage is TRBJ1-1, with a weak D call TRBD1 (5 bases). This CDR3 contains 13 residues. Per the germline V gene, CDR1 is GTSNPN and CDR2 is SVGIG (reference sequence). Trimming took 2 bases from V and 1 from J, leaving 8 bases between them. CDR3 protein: CAWSFTGNTEAFF. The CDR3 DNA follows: TGTGCCTGGAGTTTCACAGGGAACACTGAAGCTTTCTTT.

CDR3 nucleotides: TGTGCCAGCAGTGAATCCGGCGGGCACGAGCAGTACTTC. Amino acid sequence: CASSESGGHEQYF. The chain couples TRBV25-1 to TRBJ2-7; a weak D match, TRBD2 (5 bases). CDR3 length equals 13 residues. CDR1 MGHDK and CDR2 SYGVNS come from the germline V gene. Trimming pared 1 base from V and 5 bases from J, leaving 9 bases between.

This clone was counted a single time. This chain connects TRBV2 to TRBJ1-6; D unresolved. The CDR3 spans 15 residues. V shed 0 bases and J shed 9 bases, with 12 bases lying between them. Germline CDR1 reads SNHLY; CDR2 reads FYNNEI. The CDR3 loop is CASSEAGGLGSPLHF. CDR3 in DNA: TGTGCCAGCAGTGAAGCAGGTGGTCTTGGTTCACCCCTCCACTTT.

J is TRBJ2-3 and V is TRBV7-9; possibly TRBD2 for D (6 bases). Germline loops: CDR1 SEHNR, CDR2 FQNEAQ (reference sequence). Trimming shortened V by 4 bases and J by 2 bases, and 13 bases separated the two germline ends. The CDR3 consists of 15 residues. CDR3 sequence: CASSSSGLYTDTQYF. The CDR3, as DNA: TGTGCCAGCAGCTCGTCGGGACTCTACACAGATACGCAGTATTTT. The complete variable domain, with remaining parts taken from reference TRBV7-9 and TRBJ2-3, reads DTGVSQNPRHKITKRGQNVTFRCDPISEHNRLYWYRQTLGQGPEFLTYFQNEAQLEKSRLLSDRFSAERPKGSFSTLEIQRTEQGDSAMYLCASSSSGLYTDTQYFGPGTRLTVL.

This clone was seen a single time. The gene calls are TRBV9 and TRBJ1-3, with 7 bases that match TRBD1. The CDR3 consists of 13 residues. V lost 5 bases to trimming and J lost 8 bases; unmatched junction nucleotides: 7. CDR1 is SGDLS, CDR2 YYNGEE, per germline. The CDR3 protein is CASRRTGGDTIYF. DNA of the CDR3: TGTGCCAGCAGGAGGACAGGAGGAGACACCATATATTTT.

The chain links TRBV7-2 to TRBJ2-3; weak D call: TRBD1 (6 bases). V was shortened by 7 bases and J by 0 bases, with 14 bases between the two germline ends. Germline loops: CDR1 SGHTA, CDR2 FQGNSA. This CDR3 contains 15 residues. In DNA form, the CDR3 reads TGTGCCAGCACCCTCCTGGGGGCTAGCACAGATACGCAGTATTTT. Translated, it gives CASTLLGASTDTQYF.

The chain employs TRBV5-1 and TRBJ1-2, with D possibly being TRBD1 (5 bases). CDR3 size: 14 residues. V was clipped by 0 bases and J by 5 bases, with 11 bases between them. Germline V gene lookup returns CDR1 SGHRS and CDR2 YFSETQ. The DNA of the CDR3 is TGCGCCAGCAGCTTGGAGCAGGGTGAATATGGCTACACCTTC. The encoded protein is CASSLEQGEYGYTF.

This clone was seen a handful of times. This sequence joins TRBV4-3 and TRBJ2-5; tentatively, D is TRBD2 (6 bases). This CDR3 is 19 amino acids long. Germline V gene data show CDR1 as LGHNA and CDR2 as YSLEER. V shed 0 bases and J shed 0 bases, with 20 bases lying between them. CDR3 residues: CASSQDLGWAGGDQETQYF. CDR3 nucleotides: TGCGCCAGCAGCCAAGATTTAGGGTGGGCCGGCGGGGACCAAGAGACCCAGTACTTC.

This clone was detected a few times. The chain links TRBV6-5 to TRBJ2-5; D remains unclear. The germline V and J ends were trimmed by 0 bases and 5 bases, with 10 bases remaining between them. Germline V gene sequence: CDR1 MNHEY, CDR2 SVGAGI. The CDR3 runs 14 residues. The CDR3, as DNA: TGTGCCAGCAGTTACTCGAGCTACGGGGAGACCCAGTACTTC. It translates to CASSYSSYGETQYF.

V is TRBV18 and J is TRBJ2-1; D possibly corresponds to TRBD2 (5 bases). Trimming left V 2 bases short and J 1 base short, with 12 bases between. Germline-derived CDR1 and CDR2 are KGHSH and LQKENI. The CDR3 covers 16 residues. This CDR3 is CASSPIGGYSYNEQFF. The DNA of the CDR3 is TGTGCCAGCTCACCAATCGGCGGGTATTCCTACAATGAGCAGTTCTTC.

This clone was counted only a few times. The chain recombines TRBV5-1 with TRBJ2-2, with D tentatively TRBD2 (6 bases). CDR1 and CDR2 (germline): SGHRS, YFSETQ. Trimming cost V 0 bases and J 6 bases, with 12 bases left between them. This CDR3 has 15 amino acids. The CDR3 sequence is CASSLAAASAGELFF. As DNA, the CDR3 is TGCGCCAGCAGCTTGGCCGCGGCTAGCGCCGGGGAGCTGTTTTTT. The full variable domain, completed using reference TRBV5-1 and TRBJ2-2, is KAGVTQTPRYLIKTRGQQVTLSCSPISGHRSVSWYQQTPGQGLQFLFEYFSETQRNKGNFPGRFSGRQFSNSRSEMNVSTLELGDSALYLCASSLAAASAGELFFGEGSRLTVL.

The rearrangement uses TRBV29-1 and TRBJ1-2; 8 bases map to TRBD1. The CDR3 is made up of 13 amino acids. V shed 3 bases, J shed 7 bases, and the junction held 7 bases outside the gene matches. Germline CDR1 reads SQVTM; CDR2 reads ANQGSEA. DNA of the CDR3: TGCAGCGTTGACGGACAGGGTGACTCTGGCTACACCTTC. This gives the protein CSVDGQGDSGYTF.

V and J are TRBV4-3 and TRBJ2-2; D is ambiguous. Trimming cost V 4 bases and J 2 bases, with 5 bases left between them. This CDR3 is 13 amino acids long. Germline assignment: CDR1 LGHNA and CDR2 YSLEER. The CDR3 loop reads CASSPVNTGELFF. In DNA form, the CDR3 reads TGCGCCAGCAGCCCCGTTAACACCGGGGAGCTGTTTTTT.

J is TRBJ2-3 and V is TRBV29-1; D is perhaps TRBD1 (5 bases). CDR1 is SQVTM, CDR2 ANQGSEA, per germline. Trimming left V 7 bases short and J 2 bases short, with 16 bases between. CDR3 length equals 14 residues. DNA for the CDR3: TGCAGCGGGACCCCGGCAGGGAACACAGATACGCAGTATTTT. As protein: CSGTPAGNTDTQYF.

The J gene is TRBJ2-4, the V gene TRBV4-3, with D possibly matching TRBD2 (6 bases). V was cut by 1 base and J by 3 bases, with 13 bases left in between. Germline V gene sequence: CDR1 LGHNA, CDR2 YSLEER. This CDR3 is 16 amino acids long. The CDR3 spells CASSQAAGSGKNIQYF. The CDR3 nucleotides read TGCGCCAGCAGCCAAGCGGCGGGGTCGGGCAAAAACATTCAGTACTTC.